One and the same sample provided the 15 T cell receptor beta chains below, sequenced in a study of blood T cells in healthy people across ages. The authors ran a second PCR of about 7 to 11 cycles using a sample-barcoded 5' primer and a J-beta primer mix. TCRdb independently ran MiXCR on the 5' RACE reads; one entry per CDR3 protein. The sample records approximately 1.5 million distinct CDR3 sequences, roughly a third being singletons. The sample taken for sequencing was blood. All receptors come from a woman aged 25 to 39 in good health.

The chain employs TRBV4-1 and TRBJ2-2; no clear D gene. Germline CDR1 reads MGHRA; CDR2 reads YSYEKL. CDR3 length equals 14 residues. The V end was cut by 1 base, the J end by 6 bases, with 9 bases between. The CDR3 spells CASSQGEGSGELFF. DNA for the CDR3: TGCGCCAGCAGCCAAGGAGAAGGATCCGGGGAGCTGTTTTTT.

The chain carries TRBV9 and TRBJ2-5, with D perhaps matching TRBD1 or TRBD2 (5 bases each). Gene TRBJ2-7 matches the end of the DNA better, so the J call may be wrong. The germline CDR1 and CDR2 sequences are SGDLS and YYNGEE. The CDR3 runs to 15 residues. CDR3: CASSVVATWGYEQYF. The CDR3 bases are TGTGCCAGCAGCGTAGTAGCGACATGGGGGTACGAGCAGTACTTC.

As regards this clonotype: One end of the junction does not line up with germline, which may come from a read error. The chain links TRBV3-1 to TRBJ2-5; 10 bases match TRBD2. The closer fit of TRBJ2-7 to the DNA end suggests the J call may be wrong. The CDR3 has 15 residues. Germline CDR1 reads LGHDT; CDR2 reads YNNKEL (reference sequence). The CDR3 protein is CTSSQLAGAPYEQYF. The CDR3 nucleotides are TGTACCAGCAGCCAGCTAGCGGGGGCCCCCTACGAGCAGTACTTC.

V gene TRBV5-1 combines with J gene TRBJ2-7; no firm D call. V lost 4 bases and J lost 0, with 11 bases in between. The CDR3 spans 14 residues. Germline lookup yields CDR1 SGHRS and CDR2 YFSETQ. CDR3 bases: TGCGCCAGCAGCGCTACCCTGGACTCCTACGAGCAGTACTTC. Translated, it gives CASSATLDSYEQYF.

The chain carries TRBV27 and TRBJ1-2; 8 nucleotides match TRBD1. J lost 5 bases, V lost 0 bases, and 5 bases had no gene match. The CDR3 loop spans 15 amino acids. The germline V gene encodes CDR1 MNHEY and CDR2 SMNVEV (reference sequence). CDR3 coding DNA: TGTGCCAGCAGTTTATCACTCCACAGGGGGTATGGCTACACCTTC. As protein: CASSLSLHRGYGYTF.

Comment on this clonotype: With a much larger clone just one base away, this may be a read error. The chain links TRBV3-1 to TRBJ2-7; no reliable D call. The CDR3 length is 14 residues. The germline V gene has CDR1 LGHDT and CDR2 YNNKEL (reference sequence). CDR3: CANSQDRAGYEQYF. The CDR3 coding sequence is TGTGCCAACAGCCAAGATCGGGCAGGATACGAGCAGTACTTC.

This clonotype was seen only a few times. The gene calls are TRBV11-2 and TRBJ2-1, with D perhaps matching TRBD2 (6 bases). V was cut by 10 bases and J by 5 bases, with 18 bases left in between. Germline V gives CDR1 SGHAT, CDR2 FQNNGV. The CDR3 has 14 amino acids. Here the CDR3 DNA reads TGTGCCACTCGTAGTCGCGGGATGAACAATGAGCAGTTCTTC. Its translation is CATRSRGMNNEQFF. The whole variable domain, remainder taken from reference TRBV11-2 and TRBJ2-1, is EAGVAQSPRYKIIEKRQSVAFWCNPISGHATLYWYQQILGQGPKLLIQFQNNGVVDDSQLPKDRFSAERLKGVDSTLKIQPAKLEDSAVYLCATRSRGMNNEQFFGPGTRLTVL.

This clonotype was counted only a few times. This chain's CDR3 is CASTGGGAGSYNEQFF. CDR3 DNA sequence: TGTGCCAGCACCGGGGGCGGCGCAGGATCTTACAATGAGCAGTTCTTC. The chain has TRBV18 and TRBJ2-1, with D possibly being TRBD1 or TRBD2 (6 bases each). The V gene lost 8 bases and the J gene lost 4 bases, with 21 bases spanning the gap. Germline CDR1 reads KGHSH; CDR2 reads LQKENI. This CDR3 has 16 residues.

The rearrangement links TRBV3-1 to TRBJ2-4, with 8 bases matching TRBD1. Gene TRBJ2-7 matches the end of the DNA better, so the J call may be wrong. Germline CDR1 and CDR2: LGHDT and YNNKEL (reference sequence). The CDR3 totals 15 residues. The CDR3 DNA is TGTGCCAGCAGCCCCGGGGACAGGATGGACCTCGAGCAGTACTTC. It is translated as CASSPGDRMDLEQYF.

This sequence joins TRBV10-3 and TRBJ2-3; 13 bases agree with TRBD2. Germline CDR1 reads ENHRY; CDR2 reads SYGVKD. The V gene end was trimmed by 10 bases and the J gene end by 5 bases; junction bases not matched to a gene: 9. This CDR3 has 15 residues. CDR3 nucleotides: TGTGCCACGGAAGCCGGGACTAGCGGGAAAGATACGCAGTATTTT. It specifies CATEAGTSGKDTQYF.

This rearrangement joins TRBV6-1 to TRBJ2-3, with D perhaps matching TRBD1 (6 bases). CDR1 is MNHNS, CDR2 SASEGT, per germline. The length of the CDR3 is 17 residues. V was shortened by 2 bases and J by 1 base, with 16 bases between the two germline ends. In DNA form, the CDR3 reads TGTGCCAGCAGTGAACTTTTAGGGACATCTGGCACAGATACGCAGTATTTT. Translated: CASSELLGTSGTDTQYF.

The rearrangement links TRBV21-1 to TRBJ1-6. TRBV21-1 is described as a pseudogene. The CDR3 has 17 residues. The CDR3 DNA is TGTGCCAGCAGCAAACTCCTCGCTCAGGGCTGCAATTCACCCCTCCACTTT. Translating it yields CASSKLLAQGCNSPLHF.

Many counts were recorded for this clonotype. This rearrangement joins TRBV10-3 to TRBJ2-3; possibly TRBD1 or TRBD2 for D (5 bases each). This CDR3 is 15 amino acids long. V gave up 4 bases and J gave up 6 bases, with 17 bases separating them. The germline gives CDR1 ENHRY, CDR2 SYGVKD. CDR3 in amino acids: CAISVGLAEGDTQYF. The DNA for the CDR3 is TGTGCCATCAGTGTGGGGCTAGCCGAGGGGGATACGCAGTATTTT.

The rearrangement joins TRBV27 to TRBJ1-5; 8 nucleotides match TRBD1. Germline values: CDR1 MNHEY, CDR2 SMNVEV (reference sequence). Losses at the gene ends were 5 bases for V and 6 bases for J; bases not matched to a gene: 15. The length of the CDR3 is 17 residues. The CDR3 sequence is CASSDVRTGCAVQPQHF. The CDR3 DNA sequence: TGTGCCAGCAGTGATGTTAGGACAGGGTGCGCGGTTCAGCCCCAGCATTTT.

In its sample, this clonotype was seen a few times. The chain links TRBV11-2 to TRBJ1-2; 8 bases agree with TRBD1. Trimming removed 6 bases from V and 5 bases from J; junction bases left unmatched: 8. This CDR3 comprises 14 residues. The V gene's germline CDR1 is SGHAT and CDR2 FQNNGV. CDR3 sequence (DNA): TGTGCCAGCAGTCCAACAGGGGGGACGTATGGCTACACCTTC. Protein: CASSPTGGTYGYTF.